These 19 T cell receptor beta chains share one sample of origin, sequenced in a study of T cell clones after liver transplantation (dated by TCRdb to the late 2010s). The method was the immunoSEQ multiplex PCR assay. In TCRdb, the immuneACCESS table is reduced to in-frame sequences with V and J assigned. These tables do not hold every clone; where another copy was compared, an unresolved V gene accounts for under half, and the others remain unexplained. For this sample there are around 30,000 clones; around 94% appear just once. Clones ranked in the top ten supply roughly 25% of the sample. The sequences come from CD8+ T cells from blood, collected 12 months after liver transplant. The receptor set was obtained from a human patient who received a liver transplant. After a transplant, some T cells may have been passed on by the graft donor.

J is TRBJ2-1 and V is TRBV27, with TRBD2 matching 7 bases. This CDR3 has 14 residues. Germline-derived CDR1 and CDR2 are MNHEY and SMNVEV (reference sequence). V shed 5 bases and J 4 bases; nucleotides not matched to a gene: 5. CDR3 protein: CASSAGTTYNEQFF. The DNA of the CDR3 is TGTGCCAGCAGTGCCGGGACTACATACAATGAGCAGTTCTTC.

The chain is built from TRBV7-9 and TRBJ2-1, with D uncertain. Germline V gene sequence: CDR1 SEHNR, CDR2 FQNEAQ (reference sequence). V lost 4 bases, J lost 6 bases, and 7 bases lay in between. The CDR3 spans 12 residues. The CDR3 loop is CASSSSINEQFF. As DNA, the CDR3 is TGTGCCAGCAGCTCGTCAATCAATGAGCAGTTCTTC.

This clone was seen just once. V and J are TRBV7-3 and TRBJ2-3; D not certain. This CDR3 spans 16 amino acids. The V gene's germline CDR1 is SGHTA and CDR2 FQGTGA. Between the trimmed V and J ends, which lost 1 base and 0 bases, there was a span of 11 bases. CDR3 in amino acids: CASSLRGIASTDTQYF. Written as DNA, the CDR3 is TGTGCCAGCAGCTTAAGAGGTATCGCTAGCACAGATACGCAGTATTTT.

Here the CDR3 DNA reads TGCGCCAGCAGCCCTGAAGGGACGGCTAATTACGAGCAGTACTTC. It is translated as CASSPEGTANYEQYF. The rearrangement joins TRBV4-1 to TRBJ2-7, with D possibly being TRBD1 or TRBD2 (5 bases each). The CDR3 loop spans 15 amino acids. The ends were cut back, 4 bases at V and 4 bases at J, with 17 bases in the middle. CDR1 and CDR2 from the germline V gene are MGHRA and YSYEKL.

This chain connects TRBV27 to TRBJ2-5, with 12 bases fitting TRBD1. The junction had 6 bases not matched to a gene; V was cut back by 11 bases and J by 5 bases. The CDR3 is made up of 13 amino acids. Germline CDR1 and CDR2: MNHEY and SMNVEV (reference sequence). This CDR3 reads CAAGTGGRETQYF. The CDR3, as DNA: TGTGCCGCGGGGACAGGGGGCAGGGAGACCCAGTACTTC.

The gene calls are TRBV7-9 and TRBJ2-7; 7 bases match TRBD2. V lost 1 base to trimming and J lost 3 bases; unmatched junction nucleotides: 9. The CDR3 covers 16 residues. Per the germline V gene, CDR1 is SEHNR and CDR2 is FQNEAQ (reference sequence). The CDR3 is CASSLERQRGYYEQYF. The DNA for the CDR3 is TGTGCCAGCAGCTTAGAGCGCCAGCGGGGTTACTACGAGCAGTACTTC.

This clone came up once. This chain joins TRBV19 and TRBJ1-2; 7 bases fit TRBD1. CDR1 is LNHDA, CDR2 SQIVND, per germline (reference sequence). The CDR3 totals 13 residues. The CDR3 here is CREGAGGDYGYTF. The CDR3 nucleotides read TGTAGAGAGGGGGCCGGAGGGGACTATGGCTACACCTTC.

This rearrangement joins TRBV4-2 to TRBJ2-7; D tentatively fits TRBD1 or TRBD2 (5 bases each). V lost 4 bases and J 2 bases, leaving 12 bases between the germline ends. The germline gives CDR1 LGHNA, CDR2 YNFKEQ. This CDR3 has 14 residues. Here the CDR3 DNA reads TGTGCCAGCAGCCCGGGGACGGAAGCCTACGAGCAGTACTTC. The encoded protein is CASSPGTEAYEQYF.

This clone was observed a few times. The chain is built from TRBV27 and TRBJ2-1; D is uncertain. V was trimmed by 6 bases and J by 7 bases, leaving 13 bases between them. This CDR3 has 13 residues. CDR1 MNHEY and CDR2 SMNVEV come from the germline V gene (reference sequence). In DNA form, the CDR3 reads TGTGCCAGCAGCACGGGTAGTGTTAATGAGCAGTTCTTC. Its translation is CASSTGSVNEQFF.

In this sample, this clone turned up once. The J gene is TRBJ2-7, the V gene TRBV2, with a possible D match to TRBD1 (7 bases). The CDR3 spans 14 residues. Per germline, CDR1 SNHLY and CDR2 FYNNEI. The V and J ends lost 7 bases and 8 bases respectively, with 21 bases between them. CDR3 residues: CASTDGTEGLKQYF. CDR3 DNA sequence: TGTGCCAGCACCGACGGGACAGAGGGACTCAAGCAGTACTTC.

This chain joins TRBV27 and TRBJ1-1, with a possible D match to TRBD1 (5 bases). The CDR3 contains 14 residues. V was pared by 1 base and J by 6 bases, with 12 bases between. Germline loops: CDR1 MNHEY, CDR2 SMNVEV (reference sequence). CDR3 sequence (DNA): TGTGCCAGCAGTTTATTGTGGGAAGGGGCTGAAGCTTTCTTT. Its protein is CASSLLWEGAEAFF.

This chain joins TRBV9 and TRBJ2-1; no definite D call. Germline V gives CDR1 SGDLS, CDR2 YYNGEE. CDR3 size: 15 residues. Deletions cut 0 bases from V and 5 bases from J, with 12 bases between. In DNA, the CDR3 is TGTGCCAGCAGCGTAGGTGGGAACCCGGACAATGAGCAGTTCTTC. This gives the protein CASSVGGNPDNEQFF.

The V gene is TRBV4-1, the J gene TRBJ2-7; 7 bases fit TRBD2. The CDR3 sequence is 14 residues long. CDR1 and CDR2 from the germline V gene are MGHRA and YSYEKL. After removal of 1 base from V and 6 bases from J, the junction contained 6 bases not matched to a gene. The CDR3, as DNA: TGCGCCAGCAGCCAAGTGGGGGGGGAGGGCGAGCAGTACTTC. It is translated as CASSQVGGEGEQYF.

The chain uses TRBV2 and TRBJ2-1, with TRBD1 matching 9 bases. The CDR3 spans 18 residues. Per the germline V gene, CDR1 is SNHLY and CDR2 is FYNNEI. The J segment lost 0 bases and the V segment lost 5 bases, leaving 11 bases of the junction unmatched. CDR3 protein: CASSTRDREPSSYNEQFF. The CDR3 DNA is TGTGCCAGCAGTACCCGGGACAGGGAACCTAGCTCCTACAATGAGCAGTTCTTC.

The V gene is TRBV11-2, the J gene TRBJ2-1, with D maybe TRBD2 (5 bases). The CDR3 totals 15 residues. Trimming took 2 bases from V and 9 from J, leaving 17 bases between them. Germline V lookup: CDR1 SGHAT, CDR2 FQNNGV. This chain's CDR3 is CASSLPGGSRGEQFF. The CDR3 DNA reads TGTGCCAGCAGCTTACCGGGCGGCAGCCGGGGTGAGCAGTTCTTC.

The gene calls are TRBV7-8 and TRBJ1-5; TRBD1 is a possible D gene (6 bases). CDR1 SGHVS and CDR2 FQNEAQ come from the germline V gene. V was trimmed by 5 bases and J by 2 bases, leaving 10 bases between them. This CDR3 comprises 14 residues. The CDR3 loop is CASSPTGRNQPQHF. The CDR3 nucleotides are TGTGCCAGCAGCCCGACAGGCCGCAATCAGCCCCAGCATTTT. Looking up the rest from reference TRBV7-8 and TRBJ1-5 gives the full variable domain: GAGVSQSPRYKVAKRGQDVALRCDPISGHVSLFWYQQALGQGPEFLTYFQNEAQLDKSGLPSDRFFAERPEGSVSTLKIQRTQQEDSAVYLCASSPTGRNQPQHFGDGTRLSIL.

The genes are TRBV4-1 and TRBJ1-5; D uncertain. In germline, CDR1 is MGHRA, CDR2 YSYEKL. V was cut by 0 bases and J by 7 bases, with 7 bases left in between. The CDR3 spans 13 residues. For the CDR3, the DNA is TGCGCCAGCAGCCAAGATACGGGCCAGCCCCAGCATTTT. The encoded protein is CASSQDTGQPQHF.

V and J are TRBV4-1 and TRBJ2-3; D may be TRBD2 (6 bases). Germline V gene lookup returns CDR1 MGHRA and CDR2 YSYEKL. V was clipped by 0 bases and J by 4 bases, with 26 bases between them. CDR3 size: 20 residues. The CDR3 sequence: CASSQDPSPGEPKGADTQYF. Here the CDR3 DNA reads TGCGCCAGCAGCCAAGACCCGTCTCCGGGAGAACCTAAGGGCGCAGATACGCAGTATTTT.

The rearrangement joins TRBV9 to TRBJ2-6, with TRBD1 matching 9 bases. V trimming: 3 bases; J trimming: 4 bases; junction bases outside the gene matches: 8. CDR1 SGDLS and CDR2 YYNGEE come from the germline V gene. The CDR3 sequence is 17 residues long. CDR3 DNA sequence: TGTGCCAGCAGCGCTCGGGACAGGGTGGACGGGGCCAACGTCCTGACTTTC. Protein: CASSARDRVDGANVLTF. Full variable domain (outside the CDR3, taken from reference TRBV9 and TRBJ2-6): DSGVTQTPKHLITATGQRVTLRCSPRSGDLSVYWYQQSLDQGLQFLIQYYNGEERAKGNILERFSAQQFPDLHSELNLSSLELGDSALYFCASSARDRVDGANVLTFGAGSRLTVL.